This record looks at one TCR beta chain sequence and its context. Its target is not known. TCRdb keeps only in-frame clones here, not all; method: immunoSEQ multiplex PCR. Of about 2,700 clones in the sample, around 83% were seen once. These data originate in a study of immune evolution from preneoplasia to lung adenocarcinoma. The wider study: HLA loss of heterozygosity: about 7% AIS, about 15% MIA, around 35% ADC, none AAH. Study-level results: Later-stage lesions appeared to have more T cells, more diversity, less clonality.

Germline V CDR1 and CDR2: KGHSH, LQKENI. V dropped 4 bases and J dropped 2; count of bases not matched to a gene: 4. CDR3 length: 14 amino acids. Patients had resection in Japan or China between the mid-2010s and the late 2010s. The source is an older person with lung adenocarcinoma. The chain has TRBV18 and TRBJ1-2; 7 nucleotides match TRBD1. Sequences were obtained from FFPE atypical adenomatous hyperplasia tissue from the lung. Regarding subset: atypical adenomatous hyperplasia (AAH), lung preneoplasia. The CDR3, as DNA: TGTGCCAGCTCACAAACGGGACAGAACTATGGCTACACCTTC. This translates into CASSQTGQNYGYTF.